One and the same sample provided the 27 T cell receptor beta chains below, sequenced in a study of OX40 agonist ivuxolimab in advanced cancers. Sequencing used immunoSEQ multiplex PCR; TCRdb keeps in-frame clones, though not all of them. The sample holds about 73,000 clones, around 84% seen once. The source material was CD4+ or CD8+ T cells sorted from blood, sampled in a trial of the OX40 agonist ivuxolimab. The origin of the receptors is an adult with an advanced solid tumor such as melanoma, head and neck, liver or kidney cancer.

This clone was picked up a small number of times. This chain's CDR3 is CASSLGQPGETQYF. The DNA of the CDR3 is TGTGCCAGCAGCTTGGGGCAGCCCGGAGAGACCCAGTACTTC. The rearrangement joins TRBV5-4 to TRBJ2-5; D gene unclear. Per the germline V gene, CDR1 is SGHNT and CDR2 is YYREEE (reference sequence). This CDR3 is built from 14 residues. V was cut by 0 bases and J by 4 bases, with 10 bases left in between.

There are many counts of this clone. The chain employs TRBV5-1 and TRBJ2-5; 10 positions match TRBD2. The germline gives CDR1 SGHRS, CDR2 YFSETQ. V lost 4 bases, J lost 2 bases, and 11 bases stayed unmatched. The CDR3 loop spans 17 amino acids. CDR3 loop: CASSLRGAGGPQETQYF. CDR3 nucleotides: TGCGCCAGCAGCCTGAGAGGAGCGGGAGGGCCTCAAGAGACCCAGTACTTC. Using reference TRBV5-1 and TRBJ2-5 for the parts outside the CDR3, the full variable domain is KAGVTQTPRYLIKTRGQQVTLSCSPISGHRSVSWYQQTPGQGLQFLFEYFSETQRNKGNFPGRFSGRQFSNSRSEMNVSTLELGDSALYLCASSLRGAGGPQETQYFGPGTRLLVL.

V usage is TRBV7-3 and J usage is TRBJ2-1; 11 bases agree with TRBD2. The junction had 6 bases not matched to a gene; V was cut back by 1 base and J by 7 bases. CDR3 length: 16 amino acids. Germline CDR1 SGHTA, CDR2 FQGTGA. The CDR3 is CASSLMQLAGGNEQFF. CDR3 nucleotide sequence: TGTGCCAGCAGCTTAATGCAGTTAGCGGGAGGGAATGAGCAGTTCTTC.

This clone was seen only once. The gene calls are TRBV9 and TRBJ1-1, with TRBD1 as a possible D gene (5 bases). CDR1 is SGDLS and CDR2 is YYNGEE in the germline V gene. V lost 1 base and J 5 bases, leaving 9 bases between the germline ends. CDR3 size: 13 residues. The CDR3 spells CASSVYQGTEAFF. The CDR3 bases are TGTGCCAGCAGCGTATATCAGGGAACTGAAGCTTTCTTT. The full variable domain, its missing parts supplied by reference TRBV9 and TRBJ1-1, is DSGVTQTPKHLITATGQRVTLRCSPRSGDLSVYWYQQSLDQGLQFLIQYYNGEERAKGNILERFSAQQFPDLHSELNLSSLELGDSALYFCASSVYQGTEAFFGQGTRLTVV.

In this sample, this clone turned up once. The chain couples TRBV7-2 to TRBJ1-2; maybe TRBD1 (6 bases). Germline V gives CDR1 SGHTA, CDR2 FQGNSA. Trimming removed 1 base at V and 8 bases at J, with 14 bases between. This CDR3 comprises 14 residues. This CDR3 reads CASSLDQGPRGYTF. CDR3 sequence (DNA): TGTGCCAGCAGCTTAGATCAGGGGCCCCGAGGCTACACCTTC.

This chain uses TRBV5-1 with TRBJ2-3; 9 bases align to TRBD2. The germline gives CDR1 SGHRS, CDR2 YFSETQ. CDR3 length equals 15 residues. V shed 7 bases, J shed 4 bases, and the junction held 10 bases outside the gene matches. The CDR3 here is CASRRVAGAADTQYF. CDR3 bases: TGCGCCAGCCGCCGAGTAGCGGGAGCCGCAGATACGCAGTATTTT.

The rearrangement joins TRBV7-8 to TRBJ1-1; D is possibly TRBD1 (5 bases). Per germline, CDR1 SGHVS and CDR2 FQNEAQ. CDR3 length equals 15 residues. The ends were cut back, 1 base at V and 4 bases at J, with 13 bases in the middle. The CDR3 protein is CASSLEGESGTEAFF. The CDR3 coding sequence is TGTGCCAGCAGCTTAGAAGGGGAGTCGGGCACTGAAGCTTTCTTT.

The V gene is TRBV6-5, the J gene TRBJ2-7; no definite D call. The CDR3 consists of 13 residues. The germline CDR1 and CDR2 sequences are MNHEY and SVGAGI. Deletions cut 6 bases from V and 2 bases from J, with 11 bases between. CDR3 coding DNA: TGTGCCAGCAGACTCTCGCCCGCCTACGAGCAGTACTTC. This gives the protein CASRLSPAYEQYF.

V usage is TRBV5-6 and J usage is TRBJ2-7; 8 bases fit TRBD2. The CDR3 loop spans 15 amino acids. Germline lookup yields CDR1 SGHDT and CDR2 YYEEEE. The ends lost 3 bases at V and 6 bases at J; junction bases unmatched: 11. CDR3 bases: TGTGCCAGCAGCTCGAGGAGCGGGAGTAGACCCGAGCAGTACTTC. This translates into CASSSRSGSRPEQYF.

The rearrangement links TRBV6-1 to TRBJ2-7; 8 positions agree with TRBD2. Unmatched junction bases numbered 7, after V lost 1 base and J lost 2 bases. The CDR3 covers 16 residues. From germline, CDR1 is MNHNS and CDR2 SASEGT. The CDR3 region is CASSEGTSRRPYEQYF. CDR3 bases: TGTGCCAGCAGTGAAGGGACTAGCCGCCGACCCTACGAGCAGTACTTC.

This sequence joins TRBV19 and TRBJ2-5; D might be TRBD2 (5 bases). Germline CDR1 is LNHDA and CDR2 is SQIVND (reference sequence). V shed 3 bases and J shed 5 bases, with 13 bases lying between them. This CDR3 is built from 14 residues. This CDR3 is CASSMTWEWETQYF. CDR3 sequence (DNA): TGTGCCAGTAGTATGACGTGGGAGTGGGAGACCCAGTACTTC.

The V and J genes are TRBV5-1 and TRBJ2-2, with 7 positions matching TRBD1. The CDR3 has 20 amino acids. CDR1 and CDR2 from the germline V gene are SGHRS and YFSETQ. The trim removed 2 bases at V and 2 bases at J, leaving 18 bases unmatched. CDR3 residues: CASSFPGQPTVAINTGELFF. The CDR3 coding sequence is TGCGCCAGCAGCTTCCCGGGACAGCCGACGGTTGCGATTAACACCGGGGAGCTGTTTTTT.

This clone showed up just a few times. This sequence joins TRBV6-5 and TRBJ1-2; possibly TRBD1 for D (6 bases). Germline V gene data show CDR1 as MNHEY and CDR2 as SVGAGI. The CDR3 is made up of 14 amino acids. Trimming removed 0 bases from V and 4 bases from J, with 9 bases in between. The CDR3 DNA reads as TGTGCCAGCAGTTACTCCAGGGGCTCCTATGGCTACACCTTC. It is translated as CASSYSRGSYGYTF.

Points on this clone: Sequence at one end of the junction differs from germline and may be a read error. The identical CDR3 is also encoded by other nucleotide sequences in the sample. V usage is TRBV29-1 and J usage is TRBJ2-5, with D perhaps matching TRBD1 (6 bases). Germline CDR1 is SQVTM and CDR2 is ANQGSEA. CDR3 size: 12 residues. This chain's CDR3 is CSVGLGAETQYF. The CDR3 region has the DNA TGCAGCGTTGGGTTGGGGGCCGAGACTCAGTACTTC.

The chain uses TRBV4-2 and TRBJ2-3; D unresolved. Germline V CDR1 and CDR2: LGHNA, YNFKEQ. The CDR3 sequence is 15 residues long. Trimming removed 0 bases from V and 4 bases from J, with 11 bases in between. As DNA, the CDR3 is TGTGCCAGCAGCCAAGATCAGAGTAAGGCAGATACGCAGTATTTT. Encoded protein: CASSQDQSKADTQYF.

This chain uses TRBV10-3 with TRBJ1-2; TRBD1 matches at 9 bases. Germline V gives CDR1 ENHRY, CDR2 SYGVKD. With V trimmed by 6 bases and J by 4 bases, 9 bases remained unmatched. This CDR3 region has 15 residues. The CDR3 sequence is CAIRGNWDRVYGYTF. The CDR3 coding sequence is TGTGCCATCAGGGGGAATTGGGACAGGGTCTATGGCTACACCTTC.

This chain connects TRBV10-3 to TRBJ2-4; the match to TRBD2 covers 10 bases. The CDR3 totals 15 residues. Germline V CDR1 and CDR2: ENHRY, SYGVKD. V lost 0 bases, J lost 7 bases, and 3 bases stayed unmatched. The CDR3 protein is CAISESSGRGNIQYF. In DNA form, the CDR3 reads TGTGCCATCAGTGAGTCGAGCGGGAGGGGTAACATTCAGTACTTC.

Written as DNA, the CDR3 is TGTGCCAGCAGCTACTATGGCTACACCTTC. Translation gives CASSYYGYTF. The V call is TRBV2, the J call TRBJ1-2; D gene uncertain. Germline V gene lookup returns CDR1 SNHLY and CDR2 FYNNEI. This CDR3 has 10 residues. Trimming removed 6 bases from V and 3 bases from J, with 2 bases in between.

This clone showed up just a few times. V gene TRBV18 combines with J gene TRBJ2-7, with D unresolved. The germline CDR1 and CDR2 sequences are KGHSH and LQKENI. This CDR3 has 11 amino acids. V was shortened by 3 bases and J by 5 bases, with 5 bases between the two germline ends. CDR3 loop: CASSPDNEQYF. CDR3 DNA: TGTGCCAGCTCACCTGACAACGAGCAGTACTTC.

The gene calls are TRBV10-3 and TRBJ2-1; the D gene is possibly TRBD2 (5 bases). In germline, CDR1 is ENHRY, CDR2 SYGVKD. The CDR3 extends over 13 amino acids. V dropped 6 bases and J dropped 5 bases, with 11 bases sitting between them. The CDR3 protein is CAISPEGNNEQFF. CDR3 nucleotides: TGTGCCATCAGCCCTGAGGGAAACAATGAGCAGTTCTTC.

This chain connects TRBV10-3 to TRBJ2-3; no firm D call. Between the trimmed V and J ends, which lost 6 bases and 2 bases, there was a span of 3 bases. The CDR3 has 11 amino acids. Germline V gene data show CDR1 as ENHRY and CDR2 as SYGVKD. The CDR3 here is CAISSTDTQYF. The CDR3 DNA reads TGTGCCATCAGCTCCACAGATACGCAGTATTTT.

The V gene is TRBV9, the J gene TRBJ1-4; D not resolved. Between the trimmed V and J ends, which lost 0 bases and 4 bases, there was a span of 7 bases. Germline CDR1 reads SGDLS; CDR2 reads YYNGEE. This CDR3 is 14 amino acids long. The CDR3 bases are TGTGCCAGCAGCGTAGCCCCAGATAATGAAAAACTGTTTTTT. It codes for CASSVAPDNEKLFF.

The V and J genes are TRBV6-1 and TRBJ1-4; D perhaps matches TRBD1 (6 bases). Germline V gene sequence: CDR1 MNHNS, CDR2 SASEGT. V was pared by 2 bases and J by 5 bases, with 12 bases between. The CDR3 spans 15 residues. As DNA, the CDR3 is TGTGCCAGCAGTGAAAAGGGGAGGGGGAATGAAAAACTGTTTTTT. It yields the protein CASSEKGRGNEKLFF.

This rearrangement joins TRBV5-6 to TRBJ1-4; 9 bases fit TRBD1. This CDR3 region has 15 residues. The germline V gene has CDR1 SGHDT and CDR2 YYEEEE. V dropped 3 bases and J dropped 7; count of bases not matched to a gene: 7. The CDR3, as DNA: TGTGCCAGCAGCTGGGGGACAGGGCGTGGTGAAAAACTGTTTTTT. Its protein is CASSWGTGRGEKLFF.

V gene TRBV6-1 combines with J gene TRBJ2-7, with 10 bases that match TRBD1. From germline, CDR1 is MNHNS and CDR2 SASEGT. J was trimmed by 3 bases and V by 4 bases; bases with no gene match: 0. The CDR3 is 13 amino acids. Here the CDR3 DNA reads TGTGCCAGCAGTGGGGACAGGGGCTACGAGCAGTACTTC. Protein product: CASSGDRGYEQYF.

This chain connects TRBV10-2 to TRBJ2-7, with D possibly matching TRBD1 (6 bases). The V gene lost 7 bases and the J gene lost 0 bases, with 25 bases spanning the gap. In germline, CDR1 is WSHSY, CDR2 SAAADI. CDR3 length equals 18 residues. The CDR3 sequence: CASTPGPAVGAGSYEQYF. As DNA, the CDR3 is TGCGCCAGCACACCAGGACCGGCAGTGGGGGCCGGCTCCTACGAGCAGTACTTC.

The J gene is TRBJ1-2, the V gene TRBV29-1; no clear D gene. V was shortened by 8 bases and J by 8 bases, with 18 bases between the two germline ends. The germline V gene encodes CDR1 SQVTM and CDR2 ANQGSEA. The CDR3 extends over 12 amino acids. CDR3 loop: CSLLNEAGGYTF. The CDR3 coding sequence is TGCAGCCTGTTGAATGAGGCGGGAGGCTACACCTTC.